This T cell receptor beta chain stems from a study of shared clonotypes between healthy human individuals (dated by TCRdb to the early 2020s). For context, the study as a whole: The cohort comprised a couple of women and a few men aged 18 to 49 years. For each donor, CD4 naive and CD4 memory were each run on three plates, CD8 naive on two plates, and CD8 memory on one plate. To estimate repertoire size and how much clonotype sharing occurs between individuals, the study deeply sequenced the blood TCR repertoires of five healthy adults. Different laboratories and diverse techniques were used to prepare libraries and sequence TCR repertoires, to increase sequencing depth and limit assay-specific biases. Leukapheresis yielded between about 0.85 and 9 billion PBMCs per donor. Broad study findings and their caveats: The genetic and exposure-history diversity represented was limited by the small number of donors. Naive subsets generally had larger estimated clonotype richness than memory subsets. Sharing across several donors was observed for approximately 4.6% of naive CD4, over 3% of naive CD8, 2% to 2.5% of memory CD4, and around 0.42% of memory CD8 clonotypes. Incomplete sequencing was indicated by rarefaction of sorted-subset datasets, despite the large sequencing depth. Pairwise subsampling indicated that sequencing depth was expected to affect the degree of clonotype sharing among donors. Clonotypes shared by all four sorted-subset donors showed higher generation probabilities than non-shared clonotypes. Sampling was restricted to blood, and TCR repertoires in tissues likely differ from the TCR repertoires found in blood.

CDR1 and CDR2 (SGHNT, YYREEE) derive from the germline V gene (reference sequence). Its CDR3 holds 14 amino acids, cysteine through phenylalanine. Just CDR3 DNA is preserved here, 42 bases in frame from base 1. Deletion took 3 bases off V and 4 bases off J, with a span of 12 bases between the germline ends. CD8 naive samples were CD45RO-negative cells positively selected for CCR7, giving a CD45RA+CCR7+ population that excluded TemRA cells. The donors were healthy, HIV-negative adults with no recently reported acute infections or vaccinations. Every donor was a Caucasian adult residing in Nashville, Tennessee, USA. Blood was collected by leukapheresis, and PBMCs were isolated by Ficoll-Histopaque density gradient centrifugation and then cryopreserved in liquid nitrogen vapor phase. Analytical flow cytometry was used to check the purity and quantity of every magnetically sorted T cell population. Genomic DNA was isolated from every sorted fraction and measured by UV absorbance on a Nanodrop 2000c.

Using the deep immunoSEQ assay, TCR CDR3 regions were amplified from genomic DNA by multiplex PCR. Extracted genomic DNA from each cell subset was spread evenly across all wells of several immunoSEQ 96-well plates, with each plate serving as a replicate. For sorted subsets, each replicate PCR was loaded with around 220 ng genomic DNA, equivalent to approximately 33,000 T cell genomes. The purified libraries were quantified using a Qubit 3.0 fluorometer, sized with a Bioanalyzer 2100, and then quantified again using the KAPA Library Quantification kit. Every immunoSEQ 96-well plate was sequenced on a separate single-read 150-cycle Illumina NextSeq 550 flow cell. As for the authors' bioinformatics: Because the immunoSEQ output included only junctional sequences and no quality scores, the filtering could not be the same as the filtering used for full-length reads. Sequences were annotated with PyIR, a Python wrapper for IgBLAST v1.9, and V/J genes and CDR3 were assigned using IMGT germline references. Reads with weak V/J assignments (E-value above 1e-6), missing CDR3, stop codons, out-of-frame junctions, or ambiguous translated residues were removed. V3J clonotypes were defined as sequences sharing the same inferred V gene, J gene, and CDR3 amino acid sequence. Percentage overlap between repertoires was computed as shared unique clonotypes divided by the size of the smaller repertoire. RTK rarefaction, the Chao1 estimator, and Recon v2.1 estimates of unobserved clonotypes were used to assess repertoire richness. OLGA was used to compute generation probabilities for all TCRbeta clonotypes that the gDNA method yielded from a few donors. TCRdb mirrors the immuneACCESS table, restricted to in-frame sequences. Some clones are absent from its copies; in checked studies, under half trace to an unresolved V gene, and the reason for the others is unknown. From that table come the V and J calls and clone size; the DNA was used to work out D and trimming. The table for this sample lists some 630,000 clones; around 96% of them were counted only once. Of the sample, 0.095% to 0.13% is held by the ten largest clones.

A remark on this clone: There is no known antigen for this receptor. Base qualities are missing; no much larger clone stands one base away.

The sample comprised naive CD8+ T cells sorted from blood. The sample's cell subset or site label is to be understood as: CD45RA+CCR7+. In this chain, TRBV5-4 is recombined with TRBJ2-3; the best D guess is TRBD1, with 7 bases matching. This receptor was taken from a woman aged 25-40 years in good health. The CDR3 amino acid sequence is: CASSWGDSADTQYF. The DNA sequence is given as TGTGCCAGCAGCTGGGGGGACAGCGCAGATACGCAGTATTTT. The full variable domain, completed from the reference TRBV5-4 and TRBJ2-3 proteins outside the CDR3, reads ETGVTQSPTHLIKTRGQQVTLRCSSQSGHNTVSWYQQALGQGPQFIFQYYREEENGRGNFPPRFSGLQFPNYSSELNVNALELDDSALYLCASSWGDSADTQYFGPGTRLTVL.